Presented here are 7 T cell receptor beta chains from one specimen sequenced in a study of T cell responses to AZD1222 COVID-19 vaccine. The table came from immunoSEQ multiplex PCR; TCRdb's copy has only in-frame clones and leaves some out. The table includes 75,000 to 100,000 clones, approximately 90% detected once. Specimen: peripheral blood, collected on day 0 of AZD1222 vaccination. These receptor sequences come from an adult in good health.

The chain recombines TRBV2 with TRBJ2-7; perhaps TRBD1 as D (5 bases). This CDR3 comprises 13 residues. Germline V gene data show CDR1 as SNHLY and CDR2 as FYNNEI. Trimming stripped 5 bases from V and 6 bases from J, with 14 bases between. CDR3: CASSMTAFSEQYF. The CDR3 DNA sequence: TGTGCCAGCAGTATGACAGCCTTCTCCGAGCAGTACTTC.

The CDR3 sequence: CASSSCGRTNTEAFF. CDR3 DNA: TGTGCCAGCAGCTCGTGCGGGCGGACTAACACTGAAGCTTTCTTT. The gene calls are TRBV21-1 and TRBJ1-1. TRBV21-1 is a pseudogene locus. The CDR3 runs 15 residues.

V usage is TRBV5-4 and J usage is TRBJ2-1; 13 bases agree with TRBD2. The CDR3 runs to 15 residues. The germline gives CDR1 SGHNT, CDR2 YYREEE (reference sequence). V dropped 3 bases and J dropped 7; count of bases not matched to a gene: 4. In nucleotides, the CDR3 is TGTGCCAGCAGCTCCAGACTAGCGGGGGGTAATGAGCAGTTCTTC. Residues: CASSSRLAGGNEQFF.

V usage is TRBV11-2 and J usage is TRBJ1-2; D possibly corresponds to TRBD1 (5 bases). Germline V gene lookup returns CDR1 SGHAT and CDR2 FQNNGV. Trimming removed 7 bases at V and 1 base at J, with 19 bases between. CDR3 size: 16 residues. Written as DNA, the CDR3 is TGTGCCAGCACCGGAGGTAGGGGCCGAATTAACTATGGCTACACCTTC. This sequence encodes CASTGGRGRINYGYTF.

The V and J genes are TRBV6-5 and TRBJ1-1; D ambiguous. Germline lookup yields CDR1 MNHEY and CDR2 SVGAGI. CDR3 length: 14 amino acids. V lost 6 bases to trimming and J lost 1 base, with 12 bases between them. CDR3 DNA: TGTGCCAGCAGCCAAGGGAGGAAGAACACTGAAGCTTTCTTT. It specifies CASSQGRKNTEAFF.

V gene TRBV6-2 or TRBV6-3 combines with J gene TRBJ1-3; D may be TRBD1 (6 bases). This CDR3 is built from 17 residues. Germline assignment: CDR1 MNHEY and CDR2 SVGEGT. The V and J ends lost 0 bases and 3 bases respectively, with 15 bases between them. CDR3 protein: CASSYSPQGRLGNTIYF. The CDR3 coding sequence is TGTGCCAGCAGTTACTCGCCACAGGGTCGACTTGGAAACACCATATATTTT.

The chain combines TRBV7-9 with TRBJ1-1; D may be TRBD1 (6 bases). V gave up 7 bases and J gave up 1 base, with 10 bases separating them. Germline V gives CDR1 SEHNR, CDR2 FQNEAQ (reference sequence). The CDR3 totals 13 residues. As DNA, the CDR3 is TGTGCCAGCACCAGGGGAGGGAACACTGAAGCTTTCTTT. It codes for CASTRGGNTEAFF.